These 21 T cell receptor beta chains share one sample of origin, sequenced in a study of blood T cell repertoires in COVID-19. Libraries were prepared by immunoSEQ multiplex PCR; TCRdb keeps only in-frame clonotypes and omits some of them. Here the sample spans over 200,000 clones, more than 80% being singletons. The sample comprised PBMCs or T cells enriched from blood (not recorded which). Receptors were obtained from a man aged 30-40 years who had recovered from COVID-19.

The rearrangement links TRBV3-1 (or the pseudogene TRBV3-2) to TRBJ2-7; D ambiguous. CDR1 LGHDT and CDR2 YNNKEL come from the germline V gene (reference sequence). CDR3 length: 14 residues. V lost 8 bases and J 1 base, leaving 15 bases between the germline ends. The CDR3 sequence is CASATTQVSYEQYF. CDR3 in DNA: TGTGCCAGCGCCACAACGCAGGTGTCCTACGAGCAGTACTTC.

DNA for the CDR3: TGTGCCAGCAACAGCAGGGGGCTTGGCAATCAGCCCCAGCATTTT. It codes for CASNSRGLGNQPQHF. V and J are TRBV28 and TRBJ1-5; TRBD1 matches 8 bases. This CDR3 spans 15 amino acids. Germline lookup yields CDR1 MDHEN and CDR2 SYDVKM. The trim removed 7 bases at V and 2 bases at J, leaving 7 bases unmatched.

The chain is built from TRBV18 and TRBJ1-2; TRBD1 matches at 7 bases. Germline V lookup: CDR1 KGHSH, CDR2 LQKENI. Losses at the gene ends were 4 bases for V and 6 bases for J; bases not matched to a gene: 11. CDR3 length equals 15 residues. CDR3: CASSQTGDPLNGYTF. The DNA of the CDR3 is TGTGCCAGCTCACAAACAGGGGACCCCCTAAATGGCTACACCTTC.

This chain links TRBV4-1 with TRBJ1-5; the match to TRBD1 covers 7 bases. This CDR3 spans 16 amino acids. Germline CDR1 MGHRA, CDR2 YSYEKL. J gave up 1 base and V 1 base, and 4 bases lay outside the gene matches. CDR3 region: CASSQGHRGSNQPQHF. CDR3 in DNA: TGCGCCAGCAGCCAAGGTCACAGGGGAAGCAATCAGCCCCAGCATTTT.

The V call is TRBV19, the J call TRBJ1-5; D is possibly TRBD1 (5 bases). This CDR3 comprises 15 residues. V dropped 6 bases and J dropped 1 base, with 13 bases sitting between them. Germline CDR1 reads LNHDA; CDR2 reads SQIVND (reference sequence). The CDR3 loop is CASSGGGGSNQPQHF. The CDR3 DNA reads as TGTGCCAGTAGCGGCGGGGGGGGAAGCAATCAGCCCCAGCATTTT.

Here the CDR3 DNA reads TGTGCCAGCAGTGACTCACCGGGCACAGATACGCAGTATTTT. Its translation: CASSDSPGTDTQYF. The genes are TRBV6-4 and TRBJ2-3, with D unclear. The germline V gene has CDR1 MRHNA and CDR2 SNTAGT. The CDR3 consists of 14 residues. V was pared by 0 bases and J by 1 base, with 5 bases between.

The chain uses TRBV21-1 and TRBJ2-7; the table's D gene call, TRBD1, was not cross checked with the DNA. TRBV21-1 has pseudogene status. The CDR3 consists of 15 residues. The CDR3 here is CASSLGTGISYEQYF. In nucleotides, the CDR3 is TGTGCCAGCAGCCTTGGGACAGGGATCTCCTACGAGCAGTACTTC.

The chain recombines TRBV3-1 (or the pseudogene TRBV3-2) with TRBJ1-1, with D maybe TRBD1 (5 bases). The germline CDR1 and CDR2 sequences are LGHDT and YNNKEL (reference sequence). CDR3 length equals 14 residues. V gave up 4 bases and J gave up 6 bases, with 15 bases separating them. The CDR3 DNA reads TGTGCCAGCAGCCCCCGGCAGGGAGGACCTGAAGCTTTCTTT. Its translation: CASSPRQGGPEAFF.

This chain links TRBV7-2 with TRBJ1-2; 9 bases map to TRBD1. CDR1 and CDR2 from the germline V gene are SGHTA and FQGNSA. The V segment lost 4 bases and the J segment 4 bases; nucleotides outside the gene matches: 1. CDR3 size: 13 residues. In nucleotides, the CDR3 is TGTGCCAGCAGCTCGGACAGGGGCTATGGCTACACCTTC. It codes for CASSSDRGYGYTF. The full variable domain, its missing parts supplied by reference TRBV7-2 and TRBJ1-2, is GAGVSQSPSNKVTEKGKDVELRCDPISGHTALYWYRQSLGQGLEFLIYFQGNSAPDKSGLPSDRFSAERTGGSVSTLTIQRTQQEDSAVYLCASSSDRGYGYTFGSGTRLTVV.

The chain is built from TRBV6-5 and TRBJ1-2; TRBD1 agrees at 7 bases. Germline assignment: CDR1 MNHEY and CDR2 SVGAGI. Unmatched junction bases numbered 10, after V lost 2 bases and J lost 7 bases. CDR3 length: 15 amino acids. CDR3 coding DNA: TGTGCCAGCAGTTACCGACAGGGCGGGGATTCTGGCTACACCTTC. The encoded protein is CASSYRQGGDSGYTF.

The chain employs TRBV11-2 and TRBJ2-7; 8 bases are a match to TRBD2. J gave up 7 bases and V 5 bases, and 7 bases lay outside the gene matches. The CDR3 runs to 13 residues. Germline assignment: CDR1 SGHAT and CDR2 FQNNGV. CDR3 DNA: TGTGCCAGCAGCACCCCCCGCGGGAGGGAGCAGTACTTC. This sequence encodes CASSTPRGREQYF.

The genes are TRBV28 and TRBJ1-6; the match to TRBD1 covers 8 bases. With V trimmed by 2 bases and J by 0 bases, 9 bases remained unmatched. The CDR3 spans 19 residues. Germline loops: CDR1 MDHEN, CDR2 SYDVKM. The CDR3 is CASSLPGTGESSYNSPLHF. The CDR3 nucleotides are TGTGCCAGCAGTTTACCCGGGACAGGAGAAAGCTCCTATAATTCACCCCTCCACTTT.

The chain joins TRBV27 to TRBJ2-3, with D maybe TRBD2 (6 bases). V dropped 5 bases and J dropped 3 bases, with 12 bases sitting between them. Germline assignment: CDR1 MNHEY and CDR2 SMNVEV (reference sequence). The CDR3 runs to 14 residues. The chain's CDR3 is CASSPTRATDTQYF. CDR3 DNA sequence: TGTGCCAGCAGTCCGACTAGGGCGACAGATACGCAGTATTTT.

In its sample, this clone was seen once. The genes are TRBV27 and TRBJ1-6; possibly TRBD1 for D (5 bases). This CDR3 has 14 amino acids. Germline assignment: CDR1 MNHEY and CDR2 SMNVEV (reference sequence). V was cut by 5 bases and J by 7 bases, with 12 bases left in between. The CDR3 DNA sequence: TGTGCCAGCAGTCGCCCAGGGTGGAATTCACCCCTCCACTTT. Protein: CASSRPGWNSPLHF.

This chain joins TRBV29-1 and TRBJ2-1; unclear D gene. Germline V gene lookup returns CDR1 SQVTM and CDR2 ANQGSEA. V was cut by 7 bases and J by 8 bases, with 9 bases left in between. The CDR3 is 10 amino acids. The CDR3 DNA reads TGCAGCGCCCTCCGGGATGAGCAGTTCTTC. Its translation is CSALRDEQFF.

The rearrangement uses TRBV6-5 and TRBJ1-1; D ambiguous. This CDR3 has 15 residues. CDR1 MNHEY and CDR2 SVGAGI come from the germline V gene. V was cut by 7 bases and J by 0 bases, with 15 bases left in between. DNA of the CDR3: TGTGCCAGCACTCCCGGAACAGTGATGAACACTGAAGCTTTCTTT. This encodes CASTPGTVMNTEAFF.

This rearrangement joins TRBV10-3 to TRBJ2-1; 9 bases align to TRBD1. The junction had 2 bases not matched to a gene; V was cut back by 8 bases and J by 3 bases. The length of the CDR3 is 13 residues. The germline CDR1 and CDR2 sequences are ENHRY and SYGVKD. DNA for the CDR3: TGTGCCATCGGGACAGGGTACTACAATGAGCAGTTCTTC. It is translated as CAIGTGYYNEQFF.

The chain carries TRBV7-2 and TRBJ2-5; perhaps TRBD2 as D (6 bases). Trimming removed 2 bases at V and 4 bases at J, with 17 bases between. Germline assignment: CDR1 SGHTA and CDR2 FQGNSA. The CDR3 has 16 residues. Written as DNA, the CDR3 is TGTGCCAGCAGCTTATGGAGGGAATTGGGAGGAGAGACCCAGTACTTC. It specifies CASSLWRELGGETQYF.

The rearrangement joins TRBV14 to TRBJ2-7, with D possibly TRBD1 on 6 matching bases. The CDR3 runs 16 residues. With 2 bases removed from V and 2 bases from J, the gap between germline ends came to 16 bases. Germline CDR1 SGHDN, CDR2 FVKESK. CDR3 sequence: CASSQTKTGTTYEQYF. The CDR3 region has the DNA TGTGCCAGCAGCCAAACAAAGACAGGAACCACCTACGAGCAGTACTTC.

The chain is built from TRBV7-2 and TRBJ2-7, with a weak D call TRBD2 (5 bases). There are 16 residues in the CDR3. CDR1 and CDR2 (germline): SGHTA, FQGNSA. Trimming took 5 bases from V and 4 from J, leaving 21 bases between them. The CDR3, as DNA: TGTGCCAGCAGCCCGTTCACGCCGCGGGTTACGTACGAGCAGTACTTC. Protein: CASSPFTPRVTYEQYF.

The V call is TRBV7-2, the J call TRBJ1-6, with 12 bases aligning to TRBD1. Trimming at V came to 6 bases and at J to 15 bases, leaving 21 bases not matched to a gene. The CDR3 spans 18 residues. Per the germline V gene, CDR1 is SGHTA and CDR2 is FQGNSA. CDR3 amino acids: CASRIGDRGPNLHFLLHF. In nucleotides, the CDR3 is TGTGCCAGCAGGATAGGGGACAGGGGGCCCAACCTACATTTTCTCCTCCACTTT.